This TCR beta chain was found in a study of blood T cells in healthy people across ages. The CDR3 is 15 residues long. Trimming cost V 1 base and J 5 bases, with 14 bases left between them. Germline CDR1 reads DFQATT; CDR2 reads SNEGSKA (reference sequence). Primers used in a second PCR of roughly 6 to 12 cycles were a sample-barcoded 5' primer and a J-beta primer mix. Researchers report that a template-switch adaptor with 12 random nucleotides tagged each cDNA molecule. TCRdb passed the 5' RACE reads through MiXCR, listing each CDR3 protein once. The table includes some 1.8 million distinct CDR3 sequences, around 42% detected once.

The sample was blood. V usage is TRBV20-1 and J usage is TRBJ1-4; D remains unclear. The source of this sequence is a human donor in good health. This CDR3 reads CSARGPGEVNEKLFF. The CDR3, as DNA: TGCAGTGCTAGAGGACCCGGGGAGGTCAATGAAAAACTGTTTTTT.